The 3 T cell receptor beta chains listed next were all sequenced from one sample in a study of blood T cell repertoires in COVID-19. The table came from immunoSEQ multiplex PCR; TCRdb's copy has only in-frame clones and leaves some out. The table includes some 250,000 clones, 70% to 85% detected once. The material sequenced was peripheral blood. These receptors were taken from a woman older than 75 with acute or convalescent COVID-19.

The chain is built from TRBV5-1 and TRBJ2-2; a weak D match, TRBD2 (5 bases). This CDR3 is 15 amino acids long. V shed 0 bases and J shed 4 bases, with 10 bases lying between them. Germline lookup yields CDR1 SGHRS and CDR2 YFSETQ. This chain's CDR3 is CASSLGRAGTGELFF. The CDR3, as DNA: TGCGCCAGCAGCTTGGGAAGGGCGGGCACCGGGGAGCTGTTTTTT.

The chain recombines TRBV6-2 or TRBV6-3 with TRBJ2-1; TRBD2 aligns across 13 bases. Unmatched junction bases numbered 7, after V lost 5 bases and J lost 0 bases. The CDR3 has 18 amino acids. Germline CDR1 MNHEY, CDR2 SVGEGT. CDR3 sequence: CASSNRLAGGFSYNEQFF. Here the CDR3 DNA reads TGTGCCAGCAGTAATAGACTAGCGGGGGGTTTCTCCTACAATGAGCAGTTCTTC.

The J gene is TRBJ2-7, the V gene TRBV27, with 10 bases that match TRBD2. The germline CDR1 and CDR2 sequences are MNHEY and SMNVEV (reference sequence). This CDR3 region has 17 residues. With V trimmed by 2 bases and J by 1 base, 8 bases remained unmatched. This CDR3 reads CASSLRSSGSISYEQYF. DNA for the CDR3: TGTGCCAGCAGTTTAAGGTCTAGCGGGAGTATATCCTACGAGCAGTACTTC.